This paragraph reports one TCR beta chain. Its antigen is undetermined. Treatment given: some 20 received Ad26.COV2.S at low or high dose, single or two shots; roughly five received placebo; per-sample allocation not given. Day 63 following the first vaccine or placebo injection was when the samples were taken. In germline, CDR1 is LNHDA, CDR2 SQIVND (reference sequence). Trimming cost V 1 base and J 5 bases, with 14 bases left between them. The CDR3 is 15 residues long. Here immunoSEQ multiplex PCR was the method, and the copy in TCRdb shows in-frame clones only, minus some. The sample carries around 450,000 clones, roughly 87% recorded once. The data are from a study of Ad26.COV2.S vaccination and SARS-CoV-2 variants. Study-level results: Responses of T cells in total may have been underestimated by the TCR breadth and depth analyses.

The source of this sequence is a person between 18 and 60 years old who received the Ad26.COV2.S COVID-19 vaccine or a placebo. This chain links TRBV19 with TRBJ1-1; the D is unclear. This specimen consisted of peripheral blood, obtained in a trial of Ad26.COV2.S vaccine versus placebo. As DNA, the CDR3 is TGTGCCAGTAGTATAGGAAGAGGGTTTTCGACTGAAGCTTTCTTT. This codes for CASSIGRGFSTEAFF. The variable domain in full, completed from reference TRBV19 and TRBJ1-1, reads DGGITQSPKYLFRKEGQNVTLSCEQNLNHDAMYWYRQDPGQGLRLIYYSQIVNDFQKGDIAEGYSVSREKKESFPLTVTSAQKNPTAFYLCASSIGRGFSTEAFFGQGTRLTVV.